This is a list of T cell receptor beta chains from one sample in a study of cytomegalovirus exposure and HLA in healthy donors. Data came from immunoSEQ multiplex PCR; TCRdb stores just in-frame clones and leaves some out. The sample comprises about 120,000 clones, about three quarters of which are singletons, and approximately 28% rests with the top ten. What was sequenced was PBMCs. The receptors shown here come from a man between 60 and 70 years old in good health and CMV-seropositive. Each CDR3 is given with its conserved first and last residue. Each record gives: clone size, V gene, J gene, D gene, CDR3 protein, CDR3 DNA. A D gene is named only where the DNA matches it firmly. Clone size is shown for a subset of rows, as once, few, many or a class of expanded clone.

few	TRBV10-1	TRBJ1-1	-	CASSESRNTEAFF	TGCGCCAGCAGTGAGTCTCGGAACACTGAAGCTTTCTTT
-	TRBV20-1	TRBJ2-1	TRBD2	CILPGGNEQFF	TGCATCCTACCGGGGGGGAATGAGCAGTTCTTC
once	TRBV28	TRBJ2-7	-	CASTSGGSASSYEQYF	TGTGCCAGCACCTCCGGTGGTAGCGCTTCCTCCTACGAGCAGTACTTC
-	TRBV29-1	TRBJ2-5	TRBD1	CSVKPGGLETQYF	TGCAGCGTTAAACCAGGGGGCTTAGAGACCCAGTACTTC
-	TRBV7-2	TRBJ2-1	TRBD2	CASSRTGLGVQFF	TGTGCCAGCAGCAGGACCGGACTAGGCGTTCAGTTCTTC
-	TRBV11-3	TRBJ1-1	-	CASSYSGRNTEAFF	TGTGCCAGCAGTTACAGCGGGAGGAACACTGAAGCTTTCTTT
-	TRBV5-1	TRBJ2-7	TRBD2	CASSLVSGRYEQYF	TGCGCCAGCAGCTTGGTTAGCGGGAGGTACGAGCAGTACTTC
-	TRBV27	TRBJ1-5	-	CASSLGARQPQHF	TGCGCCAGCAGTTTGGGGGCTAGACAGCCCCAGCATTTT
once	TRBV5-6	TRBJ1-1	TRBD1	CASSLVPTGEAFF	TGTGCCAGCAGCTTGGTACCGACAGGGGAAGCTTTCTTT
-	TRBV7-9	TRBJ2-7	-	CASSFTGTYEQYF	TGTGCCAGCAGCTTCACAGGGACCTACGAGCAGTACTTC
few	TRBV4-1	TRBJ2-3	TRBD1	CASSPEWGQDTQYF	TGCGCCAGCAGCCCCGAGTGGGGACAGGATACGCAGTATTTT
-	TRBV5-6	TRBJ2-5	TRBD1	CASSLLGDREQETQYF	TGTGCCAGCAGCTTGCTAGGGGACAGAGAACAAGAGACCCAGTACTTC
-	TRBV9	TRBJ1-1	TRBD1	CASSVGDRATEAFF	TGTGCCAGCAGCGTAGGGGACAGGGCTACTGAAGCTTTCTTT
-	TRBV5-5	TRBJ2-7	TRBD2	CASRGAGGTPYEQYF	TGTGCCAGCAGGGGAGCGGGGGGTACCCCCTACGAGCAGTACTTC
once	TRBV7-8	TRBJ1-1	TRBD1	CASSPGQGPWNTEAFF	TGTGCCAGCAGCCCAGGACAGGGACCGTGGAACACTGAAGCTTTCTTT
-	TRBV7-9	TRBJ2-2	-	CASSFGTHTGELFF	TGTGCCAGCAGCTTCGGGACTCACACCGGGGAGCTGTTTTTT
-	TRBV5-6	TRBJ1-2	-	CASTLAVREGYTF	TGTGCCAGCACCCTCGCGGTAAGGGAGGGCTACACCTTC
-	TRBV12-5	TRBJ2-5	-	CASGLSQETQYF	TGTGCGAGTGGACTTTCTCAAGAGACCCAGTACTTC
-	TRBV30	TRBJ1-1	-	CAWSVRRGAFF	TGTGCCTGGAGTGTACGCAGGGGTGCTTTCTTT
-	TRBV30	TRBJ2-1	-	CAWSGYAGYEQFF	TGTGCCTGGAGTGGATATGCGGGTTATGAGCAGTTCTTC
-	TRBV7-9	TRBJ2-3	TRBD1	CASSFGQGSTDTQYF	TGTGCCAGCAGCTTCGGACAGGGAAGCACAGATACGCAGTATTTT
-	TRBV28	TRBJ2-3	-	CASSWGRAADTQYF	TGTGCCAGCAGTTGGGGGCGAGCGGCAGATACGCAGTATTTT
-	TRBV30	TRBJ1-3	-	CARSGGYGNTIYF	TGTGCCCGGTCGGGGGGGTATGGAAACACCATATATTTT
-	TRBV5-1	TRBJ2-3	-	CASSPQVADTQYF	TGCGCCAGCAGCCCCCAGGTGGCGGATACGCAGTATTTT
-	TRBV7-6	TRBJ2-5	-	CASSLREDQETQYF	TGTGCCAGCAGCTTAAGAGAAGACCAAGAGACCCAGTACTTC
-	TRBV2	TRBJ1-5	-	CASSEALGQGRNQPQHF	TGTGCCAGCAGTGAAGCGCTGGGGCAGGGTAGGAATCAGCCCCAGCATTTT
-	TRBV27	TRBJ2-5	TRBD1	CASRSDRGTETQYF	TGTGCCAGCAGGTCGGACAGGGGAACAGAGACCCAGTACTTC